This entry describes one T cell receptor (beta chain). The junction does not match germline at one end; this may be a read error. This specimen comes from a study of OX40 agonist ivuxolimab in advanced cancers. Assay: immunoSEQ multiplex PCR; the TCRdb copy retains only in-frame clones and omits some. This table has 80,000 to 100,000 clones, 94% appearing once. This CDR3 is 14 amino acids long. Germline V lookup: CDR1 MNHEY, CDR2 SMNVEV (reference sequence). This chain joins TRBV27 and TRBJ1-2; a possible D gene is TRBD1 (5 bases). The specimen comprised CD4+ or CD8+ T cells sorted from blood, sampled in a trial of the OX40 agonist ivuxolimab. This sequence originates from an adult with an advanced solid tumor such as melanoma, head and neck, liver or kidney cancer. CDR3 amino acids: CASSYAGQPIDRHF. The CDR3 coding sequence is TGTGCCAGCAGTTATGCCGGCCAACCTATCGACAGACACTTC.